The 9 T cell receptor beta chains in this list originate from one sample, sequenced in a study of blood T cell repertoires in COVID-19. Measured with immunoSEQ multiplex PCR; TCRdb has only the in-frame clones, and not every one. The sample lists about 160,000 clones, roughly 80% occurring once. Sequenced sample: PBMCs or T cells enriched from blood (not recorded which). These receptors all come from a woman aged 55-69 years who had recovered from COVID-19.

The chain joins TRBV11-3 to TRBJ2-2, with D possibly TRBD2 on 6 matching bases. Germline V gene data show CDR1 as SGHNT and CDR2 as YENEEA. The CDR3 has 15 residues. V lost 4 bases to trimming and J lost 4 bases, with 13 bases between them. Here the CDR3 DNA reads TGTGCCAGCAGCTCAAACGTCGGGGGCACCGGGGAGCTGTTTTTT. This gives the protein CASSSNVGGTGELFF.

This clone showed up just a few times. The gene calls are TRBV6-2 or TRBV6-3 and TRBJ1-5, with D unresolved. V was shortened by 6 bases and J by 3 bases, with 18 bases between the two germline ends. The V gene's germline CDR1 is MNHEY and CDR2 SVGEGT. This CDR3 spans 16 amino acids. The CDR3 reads CASSIAIRKSNQPQHF. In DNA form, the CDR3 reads TGTGCCAGCAGCATCGCCATCAGAAAGTCCAATCAGCCCCAGCATTTT.

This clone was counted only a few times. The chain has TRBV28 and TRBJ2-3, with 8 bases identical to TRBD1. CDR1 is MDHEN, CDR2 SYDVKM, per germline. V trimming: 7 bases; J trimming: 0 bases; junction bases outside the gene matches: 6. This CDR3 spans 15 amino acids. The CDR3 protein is CASTLQGASTDTQYF. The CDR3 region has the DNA TGTGCCAGCACCCTTCAGGGGGCGAGCACAGATACGCAGTATTTT.

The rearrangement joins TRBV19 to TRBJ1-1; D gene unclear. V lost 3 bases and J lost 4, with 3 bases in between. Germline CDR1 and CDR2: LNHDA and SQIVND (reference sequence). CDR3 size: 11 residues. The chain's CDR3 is CASSIGTEAFF. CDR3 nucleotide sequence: TGTGCCAGTAGTATCGGCACTGAAGCTTTCTTT.

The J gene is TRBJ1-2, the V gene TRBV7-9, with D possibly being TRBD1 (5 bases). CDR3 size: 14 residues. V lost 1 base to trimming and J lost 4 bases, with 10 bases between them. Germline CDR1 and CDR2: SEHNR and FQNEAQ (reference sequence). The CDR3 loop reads CASSLDLDSYGYTF. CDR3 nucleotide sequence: TGTGCCAGCAGCTTAGATTTAGACAGCTATGGCTACACCTTC.

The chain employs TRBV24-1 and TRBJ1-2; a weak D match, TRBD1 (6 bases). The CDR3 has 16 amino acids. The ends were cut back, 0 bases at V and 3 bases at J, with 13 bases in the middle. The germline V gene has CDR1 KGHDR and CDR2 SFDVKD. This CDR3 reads CATSDLGGGGDYGYTF. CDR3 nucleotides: TGTGCCACCAGTGATTTGGGGGGCGGGGGAGACTATGGCTACACCTTC.

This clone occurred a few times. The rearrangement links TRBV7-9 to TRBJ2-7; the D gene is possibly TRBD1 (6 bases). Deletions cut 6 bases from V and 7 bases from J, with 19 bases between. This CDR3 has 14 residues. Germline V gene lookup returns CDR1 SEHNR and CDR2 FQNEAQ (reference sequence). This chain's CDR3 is CASRSRDTLGEQYF. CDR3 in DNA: TGTGCCAGCAGATCTCGGGACACTCTGGGGGAGCAGTACTTC.

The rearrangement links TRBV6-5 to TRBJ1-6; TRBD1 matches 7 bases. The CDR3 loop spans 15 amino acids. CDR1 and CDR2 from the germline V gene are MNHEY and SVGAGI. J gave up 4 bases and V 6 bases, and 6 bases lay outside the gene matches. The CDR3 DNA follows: TGTGCCAGCAGCCCGGGACAGATATATAATTCACCCCTCCACTTT. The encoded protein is CASSPGQIYNSPLHF.

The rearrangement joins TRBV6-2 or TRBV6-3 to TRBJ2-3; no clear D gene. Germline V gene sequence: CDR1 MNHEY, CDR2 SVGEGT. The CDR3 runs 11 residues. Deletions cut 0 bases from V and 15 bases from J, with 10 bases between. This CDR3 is CASSYSINTYF. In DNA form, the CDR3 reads TGTGCCAGCAGTTACTCCATAAACACATATTTT.